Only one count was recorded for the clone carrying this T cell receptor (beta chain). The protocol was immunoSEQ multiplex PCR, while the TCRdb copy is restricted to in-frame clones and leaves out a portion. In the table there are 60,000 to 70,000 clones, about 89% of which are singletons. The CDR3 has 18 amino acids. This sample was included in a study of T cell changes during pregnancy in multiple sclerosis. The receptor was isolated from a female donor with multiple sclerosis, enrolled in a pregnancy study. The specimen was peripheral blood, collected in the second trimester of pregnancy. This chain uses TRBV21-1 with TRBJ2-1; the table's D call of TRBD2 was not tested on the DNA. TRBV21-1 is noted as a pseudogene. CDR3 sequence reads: CASSSPGLAGETYNEQFF. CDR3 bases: TGTGCCAGCAGCTCCCCGGGACTAGCGGGAGAAACCTACAATGAGCAGTTCTTC.